The present TCR beta chain was sequenced within a study of beta chain features in type 1 diabetes. Sequencing targeted expressed TCRB transcripts, as all isolated RNA had been reverse transcribed. Assay: immunoSEQ multiplex PCR; the TCRdb copy retains only in-frame clones and omits some. Altogether 130,000 to 150,000 clones are present, roughly 7.2% being singletons, with the ten largest covering more than 1.1%. This CDR3 has 14 residues. V lost 5 bases to trimming and J lost 10 bases; unmatched junction nucleotides: 13. Germline V gives CDR1 SGHTA, CDR2 FQGTGA. Sequences were obtained from central memory CD4+ T cells from blood. V is TRBV7-3 and J is TRBJ1-1; 7 bases are shared with TRBD1. This TCR derives from a woman aged 25 to 39 in good health. The DNA for the CDR3 is TGTGCCAGCAGCCCTCACAGGGGTGAAGGAGGAGCTTTCTTT. This codes for CASSPHRGEGGAFF. The whole variable domain, remainder taken from reference TRBV7-3 and TRBJ1-1, is GAGVSQTPSNKVTEKGKYVELRCDPISGHTALYWYRQSLGQGPEFLIYFQGTGAADDSGLPNDRFFAVRPEGSVSTLKIQRTERGDSAVYLCASSPHRGEGGAFFGQGTRLTVV.